This TCR beta chain derives from a study of T cell repertoires in cytomegalovirus infection. Study-wide context: Public TCR beta signatures indicated both CMV infection and matching HLA type.

TCRdb fed the reads into MiXCR, producing one record per CDR3 protein. The table has 110,000 to 150,000 distinct CDR3 sequences, about 6.5% seen once. The CDR3 consists of 16 residues. Findings and caveats of the study: The ex vivo response was dominated by HLA-C-restricted CMV-specific TCR beta clonotypes. Accumulated public TCR beta family frequency recognized individuals carrying CMV together with the relevant HLA.

With regard to this clonotype: What it binds is unknown. A read error may account for a junction end that differs from germline.

The V and J genes are TRBV5-3 and TRBJ2-5; TRBD1 matches 9 bases. TRBV5-3 falls under the ORF class, with uncertain function. Specimen: PBMCs. This clonotype was sampled from a human donor in good health (CMV status not recorded). Some clones in this sample may be carry-over from other donors' samples. The CDR3 coding sequence is TGTGCCAGCAGCTTACGACAGGGGGTGGGCCAAGAGACCCAGTACTTC. Residues: CASSLRQGVGQETQYF.